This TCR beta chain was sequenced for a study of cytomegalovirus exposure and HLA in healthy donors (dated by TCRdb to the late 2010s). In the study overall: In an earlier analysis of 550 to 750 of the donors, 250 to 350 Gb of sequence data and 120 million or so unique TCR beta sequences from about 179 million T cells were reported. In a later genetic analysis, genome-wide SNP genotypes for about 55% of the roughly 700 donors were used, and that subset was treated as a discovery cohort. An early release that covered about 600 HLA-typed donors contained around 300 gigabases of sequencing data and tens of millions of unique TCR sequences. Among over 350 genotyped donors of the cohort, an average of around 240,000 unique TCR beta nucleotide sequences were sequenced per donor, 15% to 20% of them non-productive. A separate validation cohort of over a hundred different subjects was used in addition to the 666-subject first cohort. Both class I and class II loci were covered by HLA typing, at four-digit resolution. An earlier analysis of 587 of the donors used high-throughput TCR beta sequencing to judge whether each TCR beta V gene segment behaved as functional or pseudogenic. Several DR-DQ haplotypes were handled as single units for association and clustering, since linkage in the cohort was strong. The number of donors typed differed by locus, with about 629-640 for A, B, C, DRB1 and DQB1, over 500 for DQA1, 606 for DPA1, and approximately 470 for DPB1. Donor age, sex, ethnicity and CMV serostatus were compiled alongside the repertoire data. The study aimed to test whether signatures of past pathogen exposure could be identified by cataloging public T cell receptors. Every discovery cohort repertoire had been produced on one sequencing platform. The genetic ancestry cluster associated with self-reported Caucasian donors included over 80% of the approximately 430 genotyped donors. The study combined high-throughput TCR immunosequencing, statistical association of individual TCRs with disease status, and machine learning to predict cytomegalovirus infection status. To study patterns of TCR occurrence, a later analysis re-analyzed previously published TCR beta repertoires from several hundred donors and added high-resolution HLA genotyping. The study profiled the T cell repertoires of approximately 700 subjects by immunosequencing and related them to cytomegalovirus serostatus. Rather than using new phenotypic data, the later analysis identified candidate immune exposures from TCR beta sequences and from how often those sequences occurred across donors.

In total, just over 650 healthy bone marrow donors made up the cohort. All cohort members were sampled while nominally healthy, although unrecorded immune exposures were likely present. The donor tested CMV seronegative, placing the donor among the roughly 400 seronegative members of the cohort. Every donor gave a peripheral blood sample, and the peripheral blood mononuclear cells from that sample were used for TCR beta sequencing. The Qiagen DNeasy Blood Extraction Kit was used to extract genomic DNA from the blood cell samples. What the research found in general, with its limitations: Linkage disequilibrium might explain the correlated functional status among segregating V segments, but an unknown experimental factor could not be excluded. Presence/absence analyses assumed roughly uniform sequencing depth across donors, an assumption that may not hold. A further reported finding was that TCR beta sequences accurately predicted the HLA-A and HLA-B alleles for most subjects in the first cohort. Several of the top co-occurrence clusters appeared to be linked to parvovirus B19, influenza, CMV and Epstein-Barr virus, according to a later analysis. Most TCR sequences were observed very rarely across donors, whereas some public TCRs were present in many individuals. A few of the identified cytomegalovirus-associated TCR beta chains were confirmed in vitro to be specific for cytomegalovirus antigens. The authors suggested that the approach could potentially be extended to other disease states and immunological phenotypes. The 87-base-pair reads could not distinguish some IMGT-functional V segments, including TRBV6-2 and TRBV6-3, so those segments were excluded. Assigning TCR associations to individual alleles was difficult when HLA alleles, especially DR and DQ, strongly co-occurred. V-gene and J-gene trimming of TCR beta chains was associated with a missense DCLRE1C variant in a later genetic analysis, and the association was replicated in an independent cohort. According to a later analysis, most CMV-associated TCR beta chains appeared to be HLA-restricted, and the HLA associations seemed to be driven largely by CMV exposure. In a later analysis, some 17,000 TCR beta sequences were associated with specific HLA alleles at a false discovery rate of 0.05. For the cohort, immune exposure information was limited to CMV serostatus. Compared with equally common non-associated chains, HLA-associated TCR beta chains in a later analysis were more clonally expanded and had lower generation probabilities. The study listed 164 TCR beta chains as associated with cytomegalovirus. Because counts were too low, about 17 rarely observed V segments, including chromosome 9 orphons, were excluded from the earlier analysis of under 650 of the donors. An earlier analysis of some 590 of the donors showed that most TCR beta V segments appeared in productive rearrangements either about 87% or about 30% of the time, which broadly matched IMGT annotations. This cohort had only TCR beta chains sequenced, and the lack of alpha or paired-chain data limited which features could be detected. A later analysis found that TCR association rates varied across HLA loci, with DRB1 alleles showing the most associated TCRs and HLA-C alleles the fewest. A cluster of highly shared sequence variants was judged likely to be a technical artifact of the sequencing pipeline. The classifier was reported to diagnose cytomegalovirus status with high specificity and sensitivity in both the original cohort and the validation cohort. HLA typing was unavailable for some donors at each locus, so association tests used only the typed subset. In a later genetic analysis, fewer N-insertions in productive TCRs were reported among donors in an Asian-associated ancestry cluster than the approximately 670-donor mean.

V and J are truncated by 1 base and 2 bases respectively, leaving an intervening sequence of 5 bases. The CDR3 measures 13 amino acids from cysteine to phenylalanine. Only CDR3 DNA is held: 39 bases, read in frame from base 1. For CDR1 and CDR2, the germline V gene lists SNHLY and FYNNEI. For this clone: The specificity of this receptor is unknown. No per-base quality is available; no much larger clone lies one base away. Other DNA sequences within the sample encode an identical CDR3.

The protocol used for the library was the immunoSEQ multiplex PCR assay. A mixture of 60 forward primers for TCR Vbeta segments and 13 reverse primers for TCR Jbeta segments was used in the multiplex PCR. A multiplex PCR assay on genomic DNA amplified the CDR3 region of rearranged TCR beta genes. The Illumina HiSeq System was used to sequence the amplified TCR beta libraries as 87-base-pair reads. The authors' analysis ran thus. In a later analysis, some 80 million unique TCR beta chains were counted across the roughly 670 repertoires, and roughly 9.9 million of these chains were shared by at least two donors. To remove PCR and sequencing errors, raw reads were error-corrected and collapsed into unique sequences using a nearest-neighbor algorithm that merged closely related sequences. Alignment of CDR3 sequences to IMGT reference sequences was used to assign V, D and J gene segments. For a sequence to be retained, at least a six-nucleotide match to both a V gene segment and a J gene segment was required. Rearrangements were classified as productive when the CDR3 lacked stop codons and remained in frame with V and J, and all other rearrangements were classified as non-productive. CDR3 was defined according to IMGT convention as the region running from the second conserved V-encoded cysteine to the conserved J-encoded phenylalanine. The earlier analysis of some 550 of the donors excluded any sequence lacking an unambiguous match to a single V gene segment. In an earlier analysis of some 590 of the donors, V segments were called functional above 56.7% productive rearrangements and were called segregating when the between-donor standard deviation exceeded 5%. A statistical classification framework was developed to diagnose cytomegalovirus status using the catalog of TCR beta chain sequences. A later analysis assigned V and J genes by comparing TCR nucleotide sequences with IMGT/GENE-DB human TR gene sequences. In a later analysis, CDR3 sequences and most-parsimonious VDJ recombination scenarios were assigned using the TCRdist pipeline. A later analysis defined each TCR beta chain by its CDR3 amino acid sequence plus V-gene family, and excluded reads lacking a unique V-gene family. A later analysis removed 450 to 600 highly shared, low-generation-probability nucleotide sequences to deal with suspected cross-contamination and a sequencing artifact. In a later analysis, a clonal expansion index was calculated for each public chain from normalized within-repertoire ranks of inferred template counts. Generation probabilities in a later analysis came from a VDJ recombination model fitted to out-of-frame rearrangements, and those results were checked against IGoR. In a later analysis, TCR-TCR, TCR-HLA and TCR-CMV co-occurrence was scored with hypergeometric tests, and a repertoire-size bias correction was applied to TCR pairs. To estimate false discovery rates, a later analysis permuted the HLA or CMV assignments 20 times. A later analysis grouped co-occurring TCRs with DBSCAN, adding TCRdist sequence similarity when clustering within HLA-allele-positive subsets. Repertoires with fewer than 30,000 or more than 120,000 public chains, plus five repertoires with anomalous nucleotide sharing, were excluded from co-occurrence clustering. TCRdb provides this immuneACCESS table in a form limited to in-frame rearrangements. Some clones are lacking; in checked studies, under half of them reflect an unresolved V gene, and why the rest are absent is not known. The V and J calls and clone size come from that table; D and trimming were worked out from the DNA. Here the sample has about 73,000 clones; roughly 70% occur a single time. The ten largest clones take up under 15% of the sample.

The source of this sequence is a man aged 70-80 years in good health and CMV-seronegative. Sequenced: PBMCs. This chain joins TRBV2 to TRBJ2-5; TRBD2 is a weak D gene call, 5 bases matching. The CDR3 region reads CASSEGLQETQYF. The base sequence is TGTGCCAGCAGTGAAGGACTACAAGAGACCCAGTACTTC.